One and the same sample provided the 16 T cell receptor beta chains below, sequenced in a study of cytomegalovirus exposure and HLA in healthy donors. Primers included in the PCR were 60 Vbeta and 13 Jbeta primers. The protocol was immunoSEQ multiplex PCR, while the TCRdb copy is restricted to in-frame clones and leaves out a portion. Altogether nearly 110,000 clones are present, around 69% being singletons, with the ten largest covering roughly 2.1%. Material: PBMCs. The receptors were gathered from a man aged 18 to 30 in good health and CMV-seronegative.

This clone was found once. Written as DNA, the CDR3 is TGTGCCAGTAGTACCGGGGACAGGAACAATCAGCCCCAGCATTTT. Residues: CASSTGDRNNQPQHF. The chain joins TRBV19 to TRBJ1-5, with 8 bases identical to TRBD1. Germline V CDR1 and CDR2: LNHDA, SQIVND (reference sequence). Trimming at V came to 4 bases and at J to 3 bases, leaving 5 bases not matched to a gene. This CDR3 is built from 15 residues.

The rearrangement joins TRBV7-3 to TRBJ2-1; 7 bases align to TRBD2. The ends lost 1 base at V and 8 bases at J; junction bases unmatched: 2. Germline CDR1 and CDR2: SGHTA and FQGTGA. This CDR3 comprises 13 residues. The CDR3 protein is CASSLSLADEQFF. The CDR3 bases are TGTGCCAGCAGCTTAAGCCTAGCGGATGAGCAGTTCTTC.

The CDR3 nucleotides are TGTGCCAGCGCCTCCCGGGGGAGCAATCAGCCCCAGCATTTT. It specifies CASASRGSNQPQHF. The chain recombines TRBV4-2 with TRBJ1-5, with a possible D match to TRBD1 (5 bases). V was clipped by 8 bases and J by 1 base, with 12 bases between them. Germline loops: CDR1 LGHNA, CDR2 YNFKEQ. CDR3 length: 14 amino acids.

The V gene is TRBV7-2, the J gene TRBJ1-5; D not certain. The CDR3 runs to 16 residues. Trimming cost V 2 bases and J 9 bases, with 20 bases left between them. Germline-derived CDR1 and CDR2 are SGHTA and FQGNSA. The CDR3, as DNA: TGTGCCAGCAGCTTATCGGGCGGACTATCAGTCCCGCCCCAGCATTTT. Its protein product is CASSLSGGLSVPPQHF.

This chain connects TRBV15 to TRBJ2-3; 9 bases agree with TRBD1. Germline CDR1 is LNHNV and CDR2 is YYDKDF (reference sequence). This CDR3 is built from 16 residues. Losses at the gene ends were 0 bases for V and 3 bases for J; bases not matched to a gene: 4. This CDR3 reads CATSRDPGQGTDTQYF. CDR3 in DNA: TGTGCCACCAGCAGAGATCCGGGACAGGGAACAGATACGCAGTATTTT.

The V gene is TRBV7-3, the J gene TRBJ1-2; D remains ambiguous. CDR1 is SGHTA, CDR2 FQGTGA, per germline. Trimming took off 5 bases at V and 2 bases at J, with 9 bases between the two ends. The CDR3 contains 13 residues. The CDR3 DNA reads as TGTGCCAGCAGCCCCCAGAACAACTATGGCTACACCTTC. Translation gives CASSPQNNYGYTF. Variable domain in full (rest from reference TRBV7-3 and TRBJ1-2): GAGVSQTPSNKVTEKGKYVELRCDPISGHTALYWYRQSLGQGPEFLIYFQGTGAADDSGLPNDRFFAVRPEGSVSTLKIQRTERGDSAVYLCASSPQNNYGYTFGSGTRLTVV.

The chain combines TRBV18 with TRBJ2-7; TRBD1 matches 10 bases. CDR3 length: 15 amino acids. J gave up 7 bases and V 4 bases, and 10 bases lay outside the gene matches. Germline CDR1 and CDR2: KGHSH and LQKENI. The CDR3 region is CASSQTGQGLWEQYF. The CDR3 DNA reads TGTGCCAGCTCACAGACGGGACAGGGGCTTTGGGAGCAGTACTTC. Drawing the rest from reference TRBV18 and TRBJ2-7, the complete variable domain is NAGVMQNPRHLVRRRGQEARLRCSPMKGHSHVYWYRQLPEEGLKFMVYLQKENIIDESGMPKERFSAEFPKEGPSILRIQQVVRGDSAAYFCASSQTGQGLWEQYFGPGTRLTVT.

The V gene is TRBV7-9, the J gene TRBJ1-2; tentatively, D is TRBD1 (6 bases). The CDR3 contains 16 residues. V lost 5 bases and J lost 1, with 17 bases in between. Germline V gives CDR1 SEHNR, CDR2 FQNEAQ (reference sequence). CDR3 in amino acids: CASSLPPQGINYGYTF. For the CDR3, the DNA is TGTGCCAGCAGCCTACCCCCACAGGGAATTAACTATGGCTACACCTTC.

The chain recombines TRBV6-5 with TRBJ2-1; D unclear. CDR1 is MNHEY, CDR2 SVGAGI, per germline. Trimming removed 2 bases at V and 0 bases at J, with 8 bases between. CDR3 length: 15 amino acids. The CDR3 sequence: CASSYAQSSYNEQFF. The CDR3 DNA is TGTGCCAGCAGTTACGCACAGAGCTCCTACAATGAGCAGTTCTTC.

The V and J genes are TRBV7-6 and TRBJ2-5; D uncertain. The CDR3 runs 16 residues. Trimming cost V 3 bases and J 4 bases, with 18 bases left between them. Germline V lookup: CDR1 SGHVS, CDR2 FNYEAQ. This CDR3 reads CASSLRSEATGETQYF. The CDR3, as DNA: TGTGCCAGCAGCTTGCGTTCTGAGGCTACTGGAGAGACCCAGTACTTC.

V and J are TRBV18 and TRBJ2-1, with TRBD2 as a possible D gene (6 bases). Germline V lookup: CDR1 KGHSH, CDR2 LQKENI. The CDR3 contains 13 residues. V was shortened by 2 bases and J by 7 bases, with 9 bases between the two germline ends. DNA of the CDR3: TGTGCCAGCTCACCATCGGCGGGGAATGAGCAGTTCTTC. Translation gives CASSPSAGNEQFF.

This clone was seen only once. CDR3 sequence reads: CASRENPWTSGDTQYF. CDR3 DNA sequence: TGTGCCAGCAGGGAAAATCCGTGGACTAGCGGTGATACGCAGTATTTT. The chain couples TRBV6-1 to TRBJ2-3, with 10 bases identical to TRBD2. Germline assignment: CDR1 MNHNS and CDR2 SASEGT. V lost 6 bases, J lost 6 bases, and 12 bases stayed unmatched. There are 16 residues in the CDR3.

The genes are TRBV11-3 and TRBJ2-1, with 7 bases that match TRBD2. The J segment lost 0 bases and the V segment lost 5 bases, leaving 4 bases of the junction unmatched. CDR3 length: 15 amino acids. Germline V lookup: CDR1 SGHNT, CDR2 YENEEA. CDR3 DNA: TGTGCCAGCAGCCGCGGGGGACTCTCCTACAATGAGCAGTTCTTC. It codes for CASSRGGLSYNEQFF.

The chain is built from TRBV5-1 and TRBJ2-7, with 11 bases lining up with TRBD2. Germline V gene sequence: CDR1 SGHRS, CDR2 YFSETQ. V gave up 6 bases and J gave up 0 bases; unmatched junction bases: 8. This CDR3 has 16 residues. The CDR3 reads CASTLAGGRYSYEQYF. CDR3 coding DNA: TGCGCCAGCACCCTAGCGGGGGGCCGATACTCCTACGAGCAGTACTTC. Based on the CDR3 plus reference TRBV5-1 and TRBJ2-7, the full variable domain is KAGVTQTPRYLIKTRGQQVTLSCSPISGHRSVSWYQQTPGQGLQFLFEYFSETQRNKGNFPGRFSGRQFSNSRSEMNVSTLELGDSALYLCASTLAGGRYSYEQYFGPGTRLTVT.

The genes are TRBV29-1 and TRBJ2-5; D call uncertain. The V end lost 4 bases, the J end lost 0 bases, and 6 bases lay between the germline ends. The CDR3 consists of 12 residues. Germline lookup yields CDR1 SQVTM and CDR2 ANQGSEA. For the CDR3, the DNA is TGCAGCGTTGGTCACAACCAAGAGACCCAGTACTTC. Translating gives CSVGHNQETQYF.

The chain recombines TRBV4-3 with TRBJ2-7; D might be TRBD2 (5 bases). Trimming removed 0 bases from V and 0 bases from J, with 9 bases in between. Germline loops: CDR1 LGHNA, CDR2 YSLEER. The CDR3 has 15 amino acids. DNA of the CDR3: TGCGCCAGCAGCCAAGACCGAGGGAGCTCCTACGAGCAGTACTTC. This translates into CASSQDRGSSYEQYF.